This T cell receptor beta chain is from a study of PD-L1 blockade in urothelial cancer. TCRdb keeps only in-frame clones here, not all; method: immunoSEQ multiplex PCR. The data hold tens of thousands of clones, with 85% to 95% observed a single time. The V end was cut by 2 bases, the J end by 0 bases, with 11 bases between. The CDR3 spans 16 residues. Germline loops: CDR1 SGHVS, CDR2 FNYEAQ. This TCR was sampled from a man aged 55 to 70 with urothelial cancer. The sequences come from PBMCs, collected around atezolizumab (anti-PD-L1) treatment. V gene TRBV7-6 combines with J gene TRBJ1-3; no definite D call. The CDR3 spells CASSLLGAFSGNTIYF. As DNA, the CDR3 is TGTGCCAGCAGCTTACTGGGAGCCTTCTCTGGAAACACCATATATTTT.